The source of this T cell receptor beta chain is a study of T cells in Graves' hyperthyroidism and ophthalmopathy. General study results and limits: The majority of expanded thyroid clonotypes above 0.001 also appeared in blood. Prediction of ophthalmopathy progression came a median around 6 months pre-onset.

This clonotype showed up many times. Its specificity is not known. Graves' hyperthyroidism without ophthalmopathy progression within 18 months was termed stable. Extraction of PBMCs used roughly 9.6 ml of fresh peripheral blood. The source material, RNA transcripts, was used to amplify TCR beta CDR3 regions. During a first-round RT-PCR of the TCR CDR3, the HTBI primer set was used. Using its own MiXCR run on the multiplex PCR reads, TCRdb lists one record per CDR3 protein. The sample lists about 200,000 distinct CDR3 sequences, about a sixth occurring once. This clonotype originated in a man between 40 and 49 years old with Graves' hyperthyroidism. The sequenced material came from blood.

CDR3 sequence reads: CATTRTDTYEQYF. The CDR3 nucleotides read TGTGCCACCACTCGGACGGATACCTACGAGCAGTACTTC. The genes are TRBV15 and TRBJ2-7; no clear D. The CDR3 contains 13 residues. The V and J ends lost 7 bases and 2 bases respectively, with 12 bases between them. The germline CDR1 and CDR2 sequences are LNHNV and YYDKDF (reference sequence).